One sample yielded the 32 T cell receptor beta chains listed below, sequenced in a study of T cell repertoires in ileal Crohn's disease. Only in-frame clones appear in the TCRdb table, and some are missing; sequencing was by immunoSEQ multiplex PCR. Of thousands of clones listed, roughly 77% are singletons. Source material: ileal tissue. The receptors were sampled from an adult with Crohn's disease.

The V and J genes are TRBV19 and TRBJ1-1; 12 bases match TRBD1. V gave up 3 bases and J gave up 4 bases; unmatched junction bases: 3. The V gene's germline CDR1 is LNHDA and CDR2 SQIVND (reference sequence). CDR3 length: 15 amino acids. The DNA for the CDR3 is TGTGCCAGTAGTATCGGGACAGGGGGCCCCACTGAAGCTTTCTTT. Protein: CASSIGTGGPTEAFF.

The chain joins TRBV29-1 to TRBJ1-2; D unresolved. V gave up 3 bases and J gave up 1 base, with 9 bases separating them. Per germline, CDR1 SQVTM and CDR2 ANQGSEA. The CDR3 loop spans 13 amino acids. The CDR3, as DNA: TGCAGCGTTGATGTCGGTTTTAACTATGGCTACACCTTC. Its protein product is CSVDVGFNYGYTF.

This chain connects TRBV18 to TRBJ2-7; no clear D. Trimming pared 3 bases from V and 4 bases from J, leaving 10 bases between. CDR1 is KGHSH and CDR2 is LQKENI in the germline V gene. The CDR3 totals 13 residues. The CDR3 spells CASSPLSGYEQYF. The CDR3 bases are TGTGCCAGCTCACCGTTGTCCGGGTACGAGCAGTACTTC.

CDR3 sequence reads: CATSSGTDSYEQYF. In DNA form, the CDR3 reads TGTGCCACCAGTTCCGGGACAGATTCCTACGAGCAGTACTTC. This chain links TRBV15 with TRBJ2-7, with 7 bases aligning to TRBD1. V lost 6 bases and J lost 1; bases outside the gene matches: 6. Germline lookup yields CDR1 LNHNV and CDR2 YYDKDF (reference sequence). The CDR3 extends over 14 amino acids.

The chain carries TRBV6-4 and TRBJ2-1, with TRBD2 matching 9 bases. Losses at the gene ends were 4 bases for V and 6 bases for J; bases not matched to a gene: 7. CDR1 is MRHNA, CDR2 SNTAGT, per germline. CDR3 length equals 15 residues. This CDR3 reads CASSGGAGGSNEQFF. DNA of the CDR3: TGTGCCAGCAGTGGGGGAGCGGGAGGAAGCAATGAGCAGTTCTTC.

Only a few counts were recorded for this clone. This sequence joins TRBV5-5 and TRBJ1-2; 8 bases line up with TRBD1. Unmatched junction bases numbered 15, after V lost 6 bases and J lost 2 bases. The CDR3 consists of 17 residues. Germline CDR1 is SGHKS and CDR2 is YYEKEE (reference sequence). CDR3 loop: CASTGVGRGQANYGYTF. CDR3 DNA sequence: TGTGCCAGCACGGGGGTGGGCAGGGGGCAAGCAAACTATGGCTACACCTTC.

A remark on this clone: Within the sample, other DNA sequences also encode this same CDR3. V is TRBV9 and J is TRBJ1-1; D is perhaps TRBD1 (5 bases). V gave up 0 bases and J gave up 4 bases, with 10 bases separating them. CDR1 is SGDLS, CDR2 YYNGEE, per germline. The CDR3 loop spans 14 amino acids. CDR3 nucleotides: TGTGCCAGCAGCGTAGGCGGGGGGTCCACTGAAGCTTTCTTT. Protein product: CASSVGGGSTEAFF.

The chain couples TRBV4-2 to TRBJ2-1; D is possibly TRBD1 (5 bases). The CDR3 sequence is 13 residues long. Trimming took 1 base from V and 5 from J, leaving 6 bases between them. Germline V gene lookup returns CDR1 LGHNA and CDR2 YNFKEQ. CDR3 coding DNA: TGTGCCAGCAGCCAAGTGACAGACAATGAGCAGTTCTTC. Translated: CASSQVTDNEQFF.

The V call is TRBV28, the J call TRBJ2-3; D might be TRBD1 (6 bases). CDR1 is MDHEN, CDR2 SYDVKM, per germline. The CDR3 is 16 residues long. The V end was cut by 6 bases, the J end by 2 bases, with 18 bases between. The CDR3 nucleotides read TGTGCCAGCAGCCTCGTGACAGGACAAGCCACAGATACGCAGTATTTT. This encodes CASSLVTGQATDTQYF.

The V call is TRBV27, the J call TRBJ2-1; the match to TRBD2 covers 10 bases. The germline CDR1 and CDR2 sequences are MNHEY and SMNVEV (reference sequence). This CDR3 is 15 amino acids long. J gave up 4 bases and V 3 bases, and 3 bases lay outside the gene matches. The CDR3 region is CASSFLAGEYNEQFF. DNA of the CDR3: TGTGCCAGCAGTTTCCTAGCGGGAGAATACAATGAGCAGTTCTTC.

The genes are TRBV4-1 and TRBJ2-1; a possible D gene is TRBD2 (5 bases). Trimming took off 4 bases at V and 7 bases at J, with 14 bases between the two ends. CDR1 and CDR2 (germline): MGHRA, YSYEKL. This CDR3 is built from 14 residues. Here the CDR3 DNA reads TGCGCCAGCAGCCCCCTAGCCATTAAAAATGAGCAGTTCTTC. Translated: CASSPLAIKNEQFF.

V gene TRBV10-2 combines with J gene TRBJ2-5; D perhaps matches TRBD2 (5 bases). The CDR3 runs 11 residues. Germline CDR1 is WSHSY and CDR2 is SAAADI. With 5 bases removed from V and 14 bases from J, the gap between germline ends came to 15 bases. The CDR3 region is CASSLGEEDYF. The CDR3 DNA reads as TGCGCCAGCAGTCTGGGCGAGGAGGACTACTTC.

The chain carries TRBV19 and TRBJ2-2; the match to TRBD1 covers 7 bases. CDR3 length: 15 amino acids. The germline CDR1 and CDR2 sequences are LNHDA and SQIVND (reference sequence). V lost 5 bases and J lost 1; bases outside the gene matches: 4. The CDR3 is CASSPDRMNTGELFF. CDR3 DNA: TGTGCCAGTAGTCCGGACAGGATGAACACCGGGGAGCTGTTTTTT.

This chain uses TRBV28 with TRBJ1-4; 8 bases are shared with TRBD1. CDR1 and CDR2 (germline): MDHEN, SYDVKM. Trimming cost V 4 bases and J 6 bases; bases outside gene matches: 10. The length of the CDR3 is 16 residues. The CDR3 protein is CASSSPRRGPDEKLFF. CDR3 nucleotide sequence: TGTGCCAGCAGTTCCCCACGCAGGGGGCCGGATGAAAAACTGTTTTTT.

This chain connects TRBV19 to TRBJ2-7; 10 bases are shared with TRBD1. With V trimmed by 3 bases and J by 5 bases, 7 bases remained unmatched. This CDR3 is 15 amino acids long. CDR1 is LNHDA and CDR2 is SQIVND in the germline V gene (reference sequence). CDR3 sequence (DNA): TGTGCCAGTAGTATGGACCGGGACAGGGGCAACGAGCAGTACTTC. Protein product: CASSMDRDRGNEQYF.

The chain combines TRBV15 with TRBJ2-3; D is undetermined. V lost 0 bases and J lost 6, with 7 bases in between. Looked up from germline, CDR1 is LNHNV and CDR2 is YYDKDF (reference sequence). The CDR3 is 13 residues long. The CDR3 DNA is TGTGCCACCAGCAGAGACCTCCGGGATACGCAGTATTTT. Translation: CATSRDLRDTQYF.

The chain is built from TRBV19 and TRBJ2-2, with 12 bases matching TRBD2. Losses at the gene ends were 10 bases for V and 5 bases for J; bases not matched to a gene: 11. Germline CDR1 and CDR2: LNHDA and SQIVND (reference sequence). This CDR3 is built from 16 residues. CDR3 DNA sequence: TGTGCCACCCCCAGACTAGCGGGAGTCTCGACCGGGGAGCTGTTTTTT. It translates to CATPRLAGVSTGELFF.

This clone has just a few counts. The V call is TRBV10-3, the J call TRBJ2-5, with 9 bases lining up with TRBD2. V was pared by 0 bases and J by 5 bases, with 1 base of the junction left unmatched. The CDR3 covers 14 residues. In germline, CDR1 is ENHRY, CDR2 SYGVKD. The chain's CDR3 is CAISESSGSETQYF. The CDR3 DNA sequence: TGTGCCATCAGTGAGTCTAGCGGGAGTGAGACCCAGTACTTC.

The CDR3 here is CASSLHRSPTAGNTGELFF. CDR3 bases: TGTGCCAGCAGCTTACATCGTAGCCCGACAGCTGGGAACACCGGGGAGCTGTTTTTT. The rearrangement joins TRBV7-9 to TRBJ2-2; tentative D call: TRBD1 (5 bases). Germline CDR1 reads SEHNR; CDR2 reads FQNEAQ (reference sequence). The CDR3 contains 19 residues. The ends were cut back, 2 bases at V and 1 base at J, with 20 bases in the middle.

This clone was seen only a few times. The rearrangement joins TRBV9 to TRBJ2-7, with TRBD1 identical over 12 bases. Germline V gene data show CDR1 as SGDLS and CDR2 as YYNGEE. The CDR3 consists of 15 residues. The V and J ends lost 0 bases and 4 bases, in that order; junction bases with no gene match: 2. CDR3 bases: TGTGCCAGCAGCGTAGCGGGACAGGGGGCTTACGAGCAGTACTTC. Protein sequence: CASSVAGQGAYEQYF.

A word on this clone: The sample carries other DNA sequences with the same CDR3. This chain joins TRBV7-3 and TRBJ1-1; D is undetermined. Trimming stripped 1 base from V and 5 bases from J, with 14 bases between. The CDR3 extends over 15 amino acids. CDR1 is SGHTA, CDR2 FQGTGA, per germline. The CDR3 region has the DNA TGTGCCAGCAGCTTAAATGCGGGCCTGGGTACTGAAGCTTTCTTT. Translated, it gives CASSLNAGLGTEAFF.

This clone showed up just once. The V call is TRBV4-3, the J call TRBJ2-5; 7 bases line up with TRBD2. Germline trimming cut 4 bases from V and 3 bases from J; bases unmatched to any gene: 5. Germline CDR1 reads LGHNA; CDR2 reads YSLEER. This CDR3 region has 14 residues. The CDR3 here is CASSRLADEETQYF. CDR3 DNA: TGCGCCAGCAGCCGCCTAGCGGACGAAGAGACCCAGTACTTC.

The chain has TRBV10-2 and TRBJ2-7, with D unresolved. V lost 4 bases to trimming and J lost 6 bases, with 10 bases between them. This CDR3 is built from 12 residues. CDR1 is WSHSY, CDR2 SAAADI, per germline. This CDR3 reads CASSAYSTEQYF. CDR3 DNA: TGCGCCAGCAGTGCGTATAGCACCGAGCAGTACTTC.

This sequence joins TRBV28 and TRBJ2-3; TRBD2 is a possible D gene (6 bases). Germline V lookup: CDR1 MDHEN, CDR2 SYDVKM. CDR3 length: 17 amino acids. V lost 6 bases and J 1 base, leaving 20 bases between the germline ends. The CDR3 protein is CASRLRDSGYRTDTQYF. CDR3 nucleotides: TGTGCCAGCAGACTTCGAGATAGCGGCTATCGCACAGATACGCAGTATTTT.

J is TRBJ2-1 and V is TRBV9, with D perhaps TRBD2 (6 bases). Between the trimmed V and J ends, which lost 0 bases and 0 bases, there was a span of 7 bases. Germline lookup yields CDR1 SGDLS and CDR2 YYNGEE. The CDR3 contains 15 residues. CDR3 amino acids: CASSVGAGSYNEQFF. The CDR3 DNA reads TGTGCCAGCAGCGTAGGAGCGGGCTCCTACAATGAGCAGTTCTTC.

V is TRBV10-1 and J is TRBJ2-3; 7 bases line up with TRBD1. The CDR3 has 16 residues. CDR1 is WNHNN and CDR2 is SYGVQD in the germline V gene (reference sequence). V shed 3 bases and J 3 bases; nucleotides not matched to a gene: 9. CDR3 loop: CASSDPGQSATDTQYF. CDR3 sequence (DNA): TGCGCCAGCAGTGATCCGGGACAGAGCGCAACAGATACGCAGTATTTT.

This chain connects TRBV19 to TRBJ1-2; D may be TRBD1 (5 bases). Trimming stripped 5 bases from V and 4 bases from J, with 14 bases between. The germline CDR1 and CDR2 sequences are LNHDA and SQIVND (reference sequence). The CDR3 consists of 14 residues. CDR3 in amino acids: CASSWGRESYGYTF. The CDR3 DNA follows: TGTGCCAGTAGTTGGGGGAGGGAAAGCTATGGCTACACCTTC.

The chain carries TRBV5-6 and TRBJ2-5; D is ambiguous. Germline V gene sequence: CDR1 SGHDT, CDR2 YYEEEE. V was clipped by 3 bases and J by 12 bases, with 15 bases between them. The CDR3 has 12 residues. The CDR3 loop reads CASSWVGENEYF. CDR3 nucleotide sequence: TGTGCCAGCAGCTGGGTGGGCGAGAATGAGTACTTC.

The chain combines TRBV29-1 with TRBJ2-5; 7 bases align to TRBD2. The CDR3 runs to 14 residues. V was clipped by 4 bases and J by 1 base; unmatched bases: 6. Germline assignment: CDR1 SQVTM and CDR2 ANQGSEA. The CDR3 here is CSVASGTIQETQYF. In DNA, the CDR3 is TGCAGCGTTGCGAGCGGGACGATCCAAGAGACCCAGTACTTC.

The rearrangement links TRBV28 to TRBJ1-1; 8 nucleotides align to TRBD1. Germline CDR1 reads MDHEN; CDR2 reads SYDVKM. V lost 6 bases, J lost 4 bases, and 1 base stayed unmatched. This CDR3 contains 12 residues. Written as DNA, the CDR3 is TGTGCCAGCAGACAGGGGGGCACTGAAGCTTTCTTT. Translation: CASRQGGTEAFF.

The chain has TRBV6-1 and TRBJ2-2, with TRBD1 matching 7 bases. Germline-derived CDR1 and CDR2 are MNHNS and SASEGT. V shed 6 bases, J shed 1 base, and the junction held 5 bases outside the gene matches. The CDR3 consists of 15 residues. CDR3 residues: CASRTGAGNTGELFF. DNA of the CDR3: TGTGCCAGCAGAACAGGGGCGGGGAACACCGGGGAGCTGTTTTTT.

The CDR3 DNA reads as TGTGCCAGCAGCCCCCGACAGGGAGGTTGGATAGGCTATGGCTACACCTTC. It codes for CASSPRQGGWIGYGYTF. This rearrangement joins TRBV11-2 to TRBJ1-2; 7 bases are shared with TRBD1. J was trimmed by 4 bases and V by 5 bases; bases with no gene match: 16. Per germline, CDR1 SGHAT and CDR2 FQNNGV. The CDR3 consists of 17 residues.